These T cell receptor beta chains were read from a single sample in a study of T cell changes during pregnancy in multiple sclerosis. The repertoire was sequenced with immunoSEQ multiplex PCR; TCRdb's copy has only in-frame clones and lacks some. The sample consists of 30,000 to 45,000 clones, 80% to 95% of them appearing once. This specimen consisted of CD4+ T cells from peripheral blood mononuclear cells, obtained in the third trimester of pregnancy. Receptors were obtained from a female donor in good health, enrolled as a control in a pregnancy study. CDR3s include the opening cysteine and the closing phenylalanine or tryptophan. Fields, in order: D gene, J gene, clone size, V gene, CDR3 DNA, CDR3 protein. D genes are given only for firm matches. A clone size is listed for some rows: how often the clone was seen (once, few, many), or a class if it is expanded.

>TRBD2|TRBJ2-3|-|TRBV11-3
TGTGCCAGCAGCTTGGGGGGACTAGAGCAGTATTTT
CASSLGGLEQYF
>TRBD1|TRBJ1-2|-|TRBV28
TGTGCCAGCAGTTCAAACGGAAGGGGGCAAAGGGGCTACACCTTC
CASSSNGRGQRGYTF
>TRBD1|TRBJ1-6|few|TRBV5-1
TGCGCCAGCAGCCGGGGACAGGAGGTTTCACCCCTCCACTTT
CASSRGQEVSPLHF
>-|TRBJ2-1|-|TRBV5-6
TGTGCCAGCAGCCAGGACTGGACCCTTTCCAATGAGCAGTTCTTC
CASSQDWTLSNEQFF
>-|TRBJ2-7|-|TRBV29-1
TGCAGCGTTACACAGGGTTACGAGCAGTACTTC
CSVTQGYEQYF
>TRBD1|TRBJ2-3|-|TRBV5-4
TGTGCCAGCAGCAGTAAGACAGGGGGCAACACAGATACGCAGTATTTT
CASSSKTGGNTDTQYF
>TRBD1|TRBJ1-2|-|TRBV25-1
TGTGCCAGCAGTGACCCTCGGACAGGGAAGAACTATGGCTACACCTTC
CASSDPRTGKNYGYTF
>TRBD1|TRBJ1-5|-|TRBV6-6
TGTGCCAGTGGGACAGCCAATCAGCCCCAGCATTTT
CASGTANQPQHF
>TRBD2|TRBJ2-7|-|TRBV27
TGTGCCAGCAGTTCCCTCCTTCTTACGGGGGGGGTTGAGCAGTACTTC
CASSSLLLTGGVEQYF
>TRBD1|TRBJ1-3|-|TRBV6-5
TGTGCCAGCAGAGACGGACAGGGGGAGAGAAACACCATATATTTT
CASRDGQGERNTIYF
>TRBD1|TRBJ1-1|-|TRBV5-4
TGTGCCAGCAGCTTGGGGACAGGCCCGGGGGCTTTCTTT
CASSLGTGPGAFF
>-|TRBJ1-1|few|TRBV30
TGTGCCTGGAGTTTTGCACGAACCGGAGCTTTCTTT
CAWSFARTGAFF
>TRBD2|TRBJ2-3|-|TRBV30
TGTGCCTGGAGTGTAAAACTAGCGGGGGGCCGGGGAGATACGCAGTATTTT
CAWSVKLAGGRGDTQYF
>TRBD1|TRBJ1-3|once|TRBV5-4
TGTGCCAGCAGCGTTACAGGGGGCGGCGGAAACACCATATATTTT
CASSVTGGGGNTIYF
>-|TRBJ2-2|-|TRBV4-3
TGCGCCAGCAGCCCTCGACAGATCGCGAACACCGGGGAGCTGTTTTTT
CASSPRQIANTGELFF
>-|TRBJ1-2|-|TRBV27
TGTGCCAGCAGTATTTTAGGGGCTAACTATGGCTACACCTTC
CASSILGANYGYTF
>-|TRBJ1-2|few|TRBV30
TGTGCCTGGAATCCCTCGGGGGGCTACACCTTC
CAWNPSGGYTF
>-|TRBJ1-4|once|TRBV6-5
TGTGCCAGCAGTTACCGGGGTCGTGAAAAACTGTTTTTT
CASSYRGREKLFF
>-|TRBJ2-7|-|TRBV18
TGTGCCAGCTCACTCGAGGAAACCTACGAGCAGTACTTC
CASSLEETYEQYF
>-|TRBJ2-5|-|TRBV7-9
TGTGCCAGCAGCTTTCGGCAGGGACAAGAGACCCAGTACTTC
CASSFRQGQETQYF
>TRBD1|TRBJ1-5|-|TRBV7-9
TGTGCCAGCAGCTTAGCCAGGACAGGACCGTATAGCAATCAGCCCCAGCATTTT
CASSLARTGPYSNQPQHF
>TRBD1|TRBJ1-1|-|TRBV5-5
TGTGCCAGCAGCGTGACAGGGGGGGTTCGGAACACTGAAGCTTTCTTT
CASSVTGGVRNTEAFF
>-|TRBJ2-7|-|TRBV6-6
TGTGCCAGCACTTACTCCCGAGGCAACTCCTACGAGCAGTACTTC
CASTYSRGNSYEQYF
>TRBD1|TRBJ1-1|-|TRBV27
TGTGCCAGCAGTTTATCCTGGGACAGGATTGAAGCTTTCTTT
CASSLSWDRIEAFF
>-|TRBJ2-3|once|TRBV15
TGTGCCACCAGCAGAGCCCAGTTGTATACGCAGTATTTT
CATSRAQLYTQYF
>TRBD2|TRBJ2-3|-|TRBV6-5
TGTGCCAGCAGTAGGACTAGCGGGGGGGCCTTATTGCAGTATTTT
CASSRTSGGALLQYF
>-|TRBJ1-6|-|TRBV6-5
TGTGCCAGCATGAGATATAATTCACCCCTCCACTTT
CASMRYNSPLHF
>TRBD1|TRBJ2-7|-|TRBV30
TGTGCCTGGGATACCGGGACAGGGGCACACGAGCAGTACTTC
CAWDTGTGAHEQYF
>-|TRBJ2-4|-|TRBV7-9
TGTGCCAGCAGCGATAGTACCCTGGCCAAAAACATTCAGTACTTC
CASSDSTLAKNIQYF
>-|TRBJ2-3|-|TRBV9
TGTGCCAGCTCCGCTACGGGGTCTAGCACAGATACGCAGTATTTT
CASSATGSSTDTQYF
>TRBD1|TRBJ2-7|-|TRBV19
TGTGCCAGTAGTGCGACAGGGAGCTCCTACGAGCAGTACTTC
CASSATGSSYEQYF
>-|TRBJ2-3|-|TRBV5-1
TGCGCCAGCAGCTTGGGGGCCCGCACAGATACGCAGTATTTT
CASSLGARTDTQYF
>-|TRBJ1-1|few|TRBV7-2
TGTGCCAGCAGCCACGACAGGAACACTGAAGCTTTCTTT
CASSHDRNTEAFF
>TRBD1|TRBJ1-2|-|TRBV19
TGTGCCAGTAGTACTGATCCGGGACAGATTCTTTATGGCTACACCTTC
CASSTDPGQILYGYTF
>TRBD2|TRBJ2-1|-|TRBV5-4
TGTGCCAGCAGCTTCCGGGGGGGGAGAAATGAGCAGTTCTTC
CASSFRGGRNEQFF
>-|TRBJ1-2|once|TRBV18
TGTGCCAGCTCACCGGACCGGGGAGGGAACTATGGCTACACCTTC
CASSPDRGGNYGYTF
>-|TRBJ1-4|-|TRBV15
TGTGCCACCAGCAGAGTTCCAGAACCCTATGAAAAACTGTTTTTT
CATSRVPEPYEKLFF
>TRBD1|TRBJ2-5|-|TRBV13
TGTGCCAGCAGCTCGCGGGGACAGGGGGCGCTTTCCGAGACCCAGTACTTC
CASSSRGQGALSETQYF
>TRBD1|TRBJ2-5|-|TRBV5-1
TGCGCCAGCAGCTTATCGGGACAGGGTTACGAGACCCAGTACTTC
CASSLSGQGYETQYF
>-|TRBJ1-6|-|TRBV7-2
TGTGCCAGCAGCTTACAGTCCCCCTATAATTCACCCCTCCACTTT
CASSLQSPYNSPLHF
>-|TRBJ1-1|once|TRBV6-6
TGTGCCAGCAGCCCGATAACAGGGAGGGCCGCAGCTTTCTTT
CASSPITGRAAAFF
>-|TRBJ1-3|-|TRBV11-2
TGTGCCAGCAGCTTAGGCATCAGCTCTGGAAACACCATATATTTT
CASSLGISSGNTIYF
>-|TRBJ1-1|once|TRBV5-1
TGCGCCAGCAGCTTGGTCCCAGGGATGGGCACTGAAGCTTTCTTT
CASSLVPGMGTEAFF
>TRBD1|TRBJ2-2|-|TRBV6-5
TGTGCCAGCAGCCAGGACAGGGCAAACACCGGGGAGCTGTTTTTT
CASSQDRANTGELFF
>TRBD2|TRBJ2-3|-|TRBV6-6
TGTGCCAGCAGTTACGGTCTAGCGGGAAGCACAGATACGCAGTATTTT
CASSYGLAGSTDTQYF